The T cell receptor (beta chain) described here comes from a study of PD-L1 blockade in urothelial cancer. Study-wide background: Men with urothelial cancer arising in the bladder made up about 90% of the roughly 29 patients. Median T cell yield per blood sample was 141,255 cells. Findings of the study overall: Sub-median blood TCR clonality before treatment predicted longer survival.

TCR analog templates of synthetic origin were spiked into each PCR. Assay: immunoSEQ multiplex PCR; the TCRdb copy retains only in-frame clones and omits some. The table has roughly 100,000 clones, around four fifths seen once. After removal of 4 bases from V and 5 bases from J, the junction contained 5 bases not matched to a gene. The CDR3 contains 14 residues. Germline assignment: CDR1 MNHNS and CDR2 SASEGT. About this clone: What it binds is unknown.

Regarding time point: peripheral blood 6 weeks after treatment start. Here the sequenced sample was PBMCs, taken around atezolizumab (anti-PD-L1) treatment. The clonotype was recovered from a man between 65 and 85 years old with urothelial cancer. The chain carries TRBV6-1 and TRBJ2-5, with 9 bases matching TRBD1. In DNA, the CDR3 is TGTGCCAGCAGTGTAACAGGGGGCGTGGAGACCCAGTACTTC. As protein: CASSVTGGVETQYF.